This T cell receptor beta chain comes out of a study of neoadjuvant anti-PD-1 for oral cavity cancer. Study background: Patients without progression got a fourth dose around day 43. General study results and limits: Only a few patients per response group were TCR-analyzed; validation needed.

There are 13 residues in the CDR3. With 1 base removed from V and 7 bases from J, the gap between germline ends came to 10 bases. From germline, CDR1 is KGHSH and CDR2 LQKENI. Stated time point: after neoadjuvant nivolumab, at surgical resection. TCRdb's copy holds only in-frame clones and misses some; the assay was immunoSEQ multiplex PCR. The sample has 20,000 to 25,000 clones, more than 40% seen once. With regard to this clone: Its antigen is unidentified. Other DNA sequences in this sample translate to the same CDR3.

V and J are TRBV18 and TRBJ1-2; no clear D gene. This TCR was recovered from a person aged 40 to 85 with oral cavity squamous cell carcinoma. This specimen consisted of tumor tissue, obtained after nivolumab (anti-PD-1) treatment. CDR3 region: CASSPQGLGGYTF. CDR3 in DNA: TGTGCCAGCTCACCACAGGGTCTGGGTGGCTACACCTTC. The whole variable domain, remainder taken from reference TRBV18 and TRBJ1-2, is NAGVMQNPRHLVRRRGQEARLRCSPMKGHSHVYWYRQLPEEGLKFMVYLQKENIIDESGMPKERFSAEFPKEGPSILRIQQVVRGDSAAYFCASSPQGLGGYTFGSGTRLTVV.